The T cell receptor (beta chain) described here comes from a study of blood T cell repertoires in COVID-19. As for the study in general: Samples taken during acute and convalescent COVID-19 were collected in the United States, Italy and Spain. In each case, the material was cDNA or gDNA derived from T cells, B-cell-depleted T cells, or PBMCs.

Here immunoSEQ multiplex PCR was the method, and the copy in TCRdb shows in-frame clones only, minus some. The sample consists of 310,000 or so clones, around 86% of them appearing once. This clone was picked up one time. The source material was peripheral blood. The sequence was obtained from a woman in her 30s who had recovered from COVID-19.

The CDR3 coding sequence is TGCGCCAGCAGCTTGCTGTTAGCTAACTATGGCTACACCTTC. Encoded protein: CASSLLLANYGYTF. J is TRBJ1-2 and V is TRBV5-1; D is unresolved. The V gene lost 1 base and the J gene lost 0 bases, with 7 bases spanning the gap. Per the germline V gene, CDR1 is SGHRS and CDR2 is YFSETQ. The CDR3 is 14 amino acids.